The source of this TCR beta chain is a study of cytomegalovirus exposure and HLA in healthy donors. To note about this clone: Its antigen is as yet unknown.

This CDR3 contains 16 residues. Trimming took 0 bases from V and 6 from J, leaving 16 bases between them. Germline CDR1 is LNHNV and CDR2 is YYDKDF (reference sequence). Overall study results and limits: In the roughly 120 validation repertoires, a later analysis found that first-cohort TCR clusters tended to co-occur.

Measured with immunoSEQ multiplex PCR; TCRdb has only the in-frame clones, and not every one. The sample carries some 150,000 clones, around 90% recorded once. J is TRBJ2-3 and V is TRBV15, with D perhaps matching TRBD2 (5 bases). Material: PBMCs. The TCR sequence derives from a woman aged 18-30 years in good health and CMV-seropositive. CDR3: CATSRDKSASGDTQYF. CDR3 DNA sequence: TGTGCCACCAGCAGAGATAAAAGCGCTTCGGGGGATACGCAGTATTTT.